Listed here is a single T cell receptor (beta chain). Its antigen is not identified. The record originates from a study of cytomegalovirus exposure and HLA in healthy donors. On the study more broadly: According to later analysis, the same platform produced the approximately 120 validation and 600 to 800 first-cohort repertoires.

TCRdb's copy holds only in-frame clones and misses some; the assay was immunoSEQ multiplex PCR. The repertoire has approximately 97,000 clones, 85% to 95% of them found once; the top ten carry around 1.2%. CDR3 length equals 12 residues. Germline V CDR1 and CDR2: MDHEN, SYDVKM. The V end lost 8 bases, the J end lost 3 bases, and 8 bases lay between the germline ends. Overall study findings and caveats: The study designated about 180 TCR beta chains cytomegalovirus-associated.

These donors were members of the roughly 110-subject validation cohort, a group separate from the approximately 670-subject first cohort. V is TRBV28 and J is TRBJ2-1; D is unresolved. The receptor comes from a woman aged 25 to 39 in good health and CMV-seropositive. The material sequenced was PBMCs. The CDR3 DNA reads TGTGCCAGCCGCAGTGGCTACAATGAGCAGTTCTTC. Its translation is CASRSGYNEQFF.